This T cell receptor beta chain stems from a study of blood T cell repertoires in COVID-19 (dated by TCRdb to 2020 to 2022). Looking at the study overall: Collaborator samples came from the United States, Italy and Spain and covered acute and convalescent phases of COVID-19. The prospective study material was composed of cDNA or gDNA derived from T cells, B-cell-depleted T cells, or PBMCs. Subjects who had been exposed to COVID-19, were actively infected with it, or had recovered from it provided the deeply sampled blood TCRbeta repertoires that made up the dataset. The repertoires were released in a freely available public database meant as a resource for research on the immune response to SARS-CoV-2. The samples were drawn from the first 160 participants of the ongoing ImmuneRACE study and from about 1,200 subjects provided by 6 global collaborators. Nearly every sample came with metadata listing a de-identified subject ID, COVID-19 status, age in years and sex. Where available, HLA class I and class II types were taken from metadata supplied by the sample provider and were not determined by assay-based typing. The paper as a whole reports these results and caveats: The amount of clinical and demographic metadata varied by source and participant and was provided uncurated.

TCRbeta CDR3 regions were amplified from genomic DNA using the immunoSEQ Assay, a bias-controlled multiplex PCR. The source study handled its data this way. Within the assay, amplification of reference gene primers was used to estimate how many nucleated cells each sample contained. Sequence reads were collapsed and filtered to measure the absolute abundance of every unique TCRbeta CDR3 rearrangement. For each sample, productive Simpson clonality was calculated by taking the square root of Simpson's diversity index across productive rearrangements. Imported from immuneACCESS, the table was reduced by TCRdb to in-frame sequences with V and J called. These copies leave out some clones; in studies compared against another copy, an unresolved V gene accounts for under half, and the cause of the remainder is not known. V and J calls and clone size are given by that table; D and trimming were obtained from the DNA. The sample table lists about 200,000 clones, about 85% of them with a count of one. The ten largest clones add up to roughly 4.5% of the sample.

CDR1 SGHAT and CDR2 FQNNGV are derived from the germline V gene. Relative to germline, V is missing 3 bases and J is missing 5 bases, with 9 bases of the junction outside any gene match. Taken from cysteine to phenylalanine, the CDR3 has 15 residues. This entry keeps only the CDR3 DNA: 45 bases, framed from base 1. A remark on this clone: This receptor's antigen is unknown. Per-base quality was not reported, and no clone a single base away is much larger than it.

Whole blood was collected in K2EDTA tubes by collaborating institutions according to the institutions' own protocols. For TCRbeta analysis, collaborators shipped samples in one of three forms: frozen whole blood, isolated PBMCs, or DNA extracted from either of those sample types. The sample taken for sequencing was peripheral blood. The TCR was taken from a woman older than 75 with acute or convalescent COVID-19. The rearranged chain carries TRBV11-2 and TRBJ2-5, and 7 junction bases match TRBD2. The CDR3 protein is CASSFWGEGRETQYF. The nucleotide sequence is given as TGTGCCAGCAGCTTCTGGGGGGAGGGCCGGGAGACCCAGTACTTC.